The 8 T cell receptor beta chains given below trace back to one sample, sequenced in a study of blood T cell repertoires in COVID-19. Using immunoSEQ multiplex PCR, the repertoire was profiled, and TCRdb retains in-frame clones only, with some absent. Here the sample spans 28,000 or so clones, 75% to 90% being singletons. Specimen: peripheral blood. Receptors were obtained from a woman of 80 years or more with COVID-19, enrolled during active disease.

The V and J genes are TRBV19 and TRBJ1-4; 10 nucleotides line up with TRBD1. The CDR3 is 14 residues long. The ends lost 3 bases at V and 7 bases at J; junction bases unmatched: 2. From germline, CDR1 is LNHDA and CDR2 SQIVND (reference sequence). CDR3: CASSIGQGVEKLFF. CDR3 nucleotides: TGTGCCAGTAGTATTGGACAGGGGGTTGAAAAACTGTTTTTT.

The V call is TRBV3-1 (or the pseudogene TRBV3-2), the J call TRBJ2-5; D possibly corresponds to TRBD1 (7 bases). Germline V CDR1 and CDR2: LGHDT, YNNKEL (reference sequence). The CDR3 covers 16 residues. Trimming shortened V by 2 bases and J by 1 base, and 14 bases separated the two germline ends. The CDR3 sequence: CASSQQGGRIQETQYF. CDR3 sequence (DNA): TGTGCCAGCAGCCAACAGGGGGGAAGAATCCAAGAGACCCAGTACTTC.

The rearrangement uses TRBV6-2 or TRBV6-3 and TRBJ1-1, with a weak D call TRBD1 (5 bases). Trimming shortened V by 5 bases and J by 1 base, and 14 bases separated the two germline ends. The CDR3 runs to 15 residues. Germline V CDR1 and CDR2: MNHEY, SVGEGT. The CDR3 sequence is CASSLTAWANTEAFF. The CDR3, as DNA: TGTGCCAGCAGTCTGACAGCATGGGCGAACACTGAAGCTTTCTTT.

The rearrangement links TRBV11-2 to TRBJ2-7, with D perhaps TRBD2 (7 bases). In germline, CDR1 is SGHAT, CDR2 FQNNGV. This CDR3 region has 14 residues. Trimming removed 3 bases at V and 2 bases at J, with 11 bases between. This CDR3 reads CASSFGGGPYEQYF. CDR3 nucleotides: TGTGCCAGCAGCTTTGGGGGGGGGCCCTACGAGCAGTACTTC.

The V and J genes are TRBV6-6 and TRBJ1-4; no firm D call. Germline V gives CDR1 MNHNY, CDR2 SVGAGI (reference sequence). The V gene lost 6 bases and the J gene lost 4 bases, with 15 bases spanning the gap. The CDR3 has 15 residues. The CDR3 spells CASSRSEPGNEKLFF. The CDR3 nucleotides read TGTGCCAGCAGCCGGAGTGAGCCCGGTAATGAAAAACTGTTTTTT.

The chain carries TRBV13 and TRBJ1-2, with 8 bases fitting TRBD1. CDR3 length equals 15 residues. Trimming at V came to 2 bases and at J to 3 bases, leaving 5 bases not matched to a gene. The germline V gene encodes CDR1 PRHDT and CDR2 FYEKMQ (reference sequence). This CDR3 is CASSLQGAGDYGYTF. CDR3 bases: TGTGCCAGCAGCTTACAGGGGGCAGGGGACTATGGCTACACCTTC.

This clone was seen a few times. J is TRBJ1-1 and V is TRBV5-6; no definite D call. The V gene lost 4 bases and the J gene lost 3 bases, with 16 bases spanning the gap. The CDR3 covers 15 residues. Germline values: CDR1 SGHDT, CDR2 YYEEEE. The CDR3 DNA reads TGTGCCAGCAGCCCACTGACAAGGTCGGACACTGAAGCTTTCTTT. Protein sequence: CASSPLTRSDTEAFF.

This chain joins TRBV25-1 and TRBJ2-1; tentative D call: TRBD1 (7 bases). The CDR3 length is 15 residues. The V gene's germline CDR1 is MGHDK and CDR2 SYGVNS. Trimming left V 0 bases short and J 5 bases short, with 11 bases between. CDR3 coding DNA: TGTGCCAGCAGTGAATACCAGGGGGAGGACAATGAGCAGTTCTTC. It encodes CASSEYQGEDNEQFF.